This T cell receptor beta chain comes out of a study of T cells after yellow fever vaccination. The study's findings and limits: The secondary response showed a weaker magnitude and a faster peak, day 5 versus 15. High-abundance clonotypes from the bulk population could contaminate FACS-sorted repertoires.

This CDR3 region has 14 residues. Germline-derived CDR1 and CDR2 are SGHTA and FQGNSA. Trimming removed 3 bases from V and 0 bases from J, with 8 bases in between. Synthesis of TCR cDNA relied on 5'RACE template switching, which attached a universal primer site and UMIs. TCRdb reprocessed the 5' RACE reads via MiXCR and lists one record per CDR3 protein. The sample yields some 250,000 distinct CDR3 sequences, approximately 3.6% seen once. In its sample, this clonotype was seen many times. Antigen unknown. V and J are TRBV7-2 and TRBJ1-1; D gene unclear. The source was PBMCs, collected 15 days after the yellow fever booster vaccination. This TCR was sampled from a man between 18 and 35 years old who received the YFV17D yellow fever vaccine. The CDR3 DNA sequence: TGTGCCAGCAGCTTTTACAGCTTGAACACTGAAGCTTTCTTT. It encodes CASSFYSLNTEAFF.